This entry concerns a single T cell receptor (beta chain). The record originates from a study of OX40 agonist ivuxolimab in advanced cancers. V lost 4 bases and J lost 8, with 12 bases in between. The CDR3 is made up of 13 amino acids. Germline V gives CDR1 MRHNA, CDR2 SNTAGT. Libraries were prepared by immunoSEQ multiplex PCR; TCRdb keeps only in-frame clonotypes and omits some of them. The sample carries tens of thousands of clones, 88% recorded once. The input for sequencing was CD4+ or CD8+ T cells sorted from blood, taken in a trial of the OX40 agonist ivuxolimab. This sequence was found in an adult with an advanced solid tumor such as melanoma, head and neck, liver or kidney cancer. The rearrangement uses TRBV6-4 and TRBJ2-1, with a weak D call TRBD2 (5 bases). The DNA of the CDR3 is TGTGCCAGCAGTGTCCTAGCAACGGATGAGCAGTTCTTC. This encodes CASSVLATDEQFF.